The next 27 T cell receptor beta chains were all read from a single sample in a study of vaccination effects on CD4 cells after COVID-19. Antigen specificity for these receptors is unknown. Within the ViraFEST assay, antigen-specific CD4+ T cells underwent expansion with viral peptide pools prior to sequencing. Cultured cells yielded isolated CD4+ T cells after 10 days. Nucleocapsid antibodies were negative in the vaccine recipients, who had never had SARS-CoV-2 infection. Assay: immunoSEQ multiplex PCR; the TCRdb copy retains only in-frame clones and omits some. The sample carries over 60,000 clones, 70% to 80% recorded once. Specimen: CD4+ T cells from PBMCs cultured with HCoV-NL63 spike peptides, collected before COVID-19 vaccination. The receptors stem from a human donor who received a COVID-19 vaccine.

This rearrangement joins TRBV25-1 to TRBJ2-2; either TRBD1 or TRBD2 may supply D (6 bases each). Trimming cost V 1 base and J 5 bases, with 11 bases left between them. CDR1 MGHDK and CDR2 SYGVNS come from the germline V gene. The CDR3 has 15 residues. The CDR3 here is CASSELTGRTGELFF. Here the CDR3 DNA reads TGTGCCAGCAGTGAATTAACAGGGAGGACCGGGGAGCTGTTTTTT.

The table lists this clone with a few counts. The chain joins TRBV24-1 to TRBJ1-1; D unresolved. Trimming removed 0 bases at V and 5 bases at J, with 6 bases between. CDR1 and CDR2 (germline): KGHDR, SFDVKD. This CDR3 spans 13 amino acids. CDR3 bases: TGTGCCACCAGTGATTTGATGGGAACTGAAGCTTTCTTT. This translates into CATSDLMGTEAFF.

The DNA for the CDR3 is TGTGCCAGCAGCTCGGGACAGCACTACGAGCAGTACGTC. Translation: CASSSGQHYEQYV. V usage is TRBV5-5 and J usage is TRBJ2-7; 7 bases match TRBD1. CDR1 is SGHKS, CDR2 YYEKEE, per germline (reference sequence). Germline trimming cut 3 bases from V and 3 bases from J; bases unmatched to any gene: 3. The CDR3 is made up of 13 amino acids.

The genes are TRBV12-3 or TRBV12-4 and TRBJ2-1; no definite D call. V was cut by 5 bases and J by 5 bases, with 10 bases left in between. The CDR3 consists of 13 residues. CDR3 bases: TGTGCCAGCAGTAGGGTCAGCAACAATGAGCAGTTCTTC. This gives the protein CASSRVSNNEQFF.

This chain joins TRBV5-8 and TRBJ2-3, with 16 positions matching TRBD2. The trim removed 8 bases at V and 0 bases at J, leaving 12 bases unmatched. Germline V gene lookup returns CDR1 SGHTS and CDR2 YDEGEE. The CDR3 has 19 residues. CDR3 sequence (DNA): TGTGCCAGTCCCACGGGACTAGCGGGGGGGCCAATAAGCACAGATACGCAGTATTTT. Protein product: CASPTGLAGGPISTDTQYF.

The chain has TRBV5-1 and TRBJ1-6; D is unresolved. The CDR3 length is 15 residues. Trimming left V 4 bases short and J 10 bases short, with 18 bases between. In germline, CDR1 is SGHRS, CDR2 YFSETQ. This CDR3 is CASSPHEVLKSPLHF. The CDR3 DNA is TGCGCCAGCAGCCCTCACGAAGTCCTGAAATCACCCCTCCACTTT.

The gene calls are TRBV11-2 and TRBJ2-5, with 10 bases aligning to TRBD2. Looked up from germline, CDR1 is SGHAT and CDR2 is FQNNGV. After removal of 5 bases from V and 5 bases from J, the junction contained 11 bases not matched to a gene. The CDR3 extends over 16 amino acids. The CDR3 bases are TGTGCCAGCAGCCCCCGGGGAGCGGGGGGGAGTGAGACCCAGTACTTC. It codes for CASSPRGAGGSETQYF. Using reference TRBV11-2 and TRBJ2-5 for the parts outside the CDR3, the full variable domain is EAGVAQSPRYKIIEKRQSVAFWCNPISGHATLYWYQQILGQGPKLLIQFQNNGVVDDSQLPKDRFSAERLKGVDSTLKIQPAKLEDSAVYLCASSPRGAGGSETQYFGPGTRLLVL.

The chain employs TRBV6-4 and TRBJ2-1; TRBD2 matches 10 bases. The germline CDR1 and CDR2 sequences are MRHNA and SNTAGT. With 6 bases clipped from V and 4 bases from J, the junction kept 6 bases outside the gene matches. The CDR3 runs to 15 residues. DNA for the CDR3: TGTGCCAGCAGGGCCACTAGCGGGGAGTACAATGAGCAGTTCTTC. It specifies CASRATSGEYNEQFF.

The chain recombines TRBV19 with TRBJ1-3; 8 bases are a match to TRBD1. CDR1 and CDR2 (germline): LNHDA, SQIVND (reference sequence). The CDR3 covers 17 residues. With 4 bases clipped from V and 0 bases from J, the junction kept 8 bases outside the gene matches. CDR3 DNA sequence: TGTGCCAGTAGTAGACGGGGACAGGAAATCTCTGGAAACACCATATATTTT. Translating it yields CASSRRGQEISGNTIYF.

This rearrangement joins TRBV6-2 or TRBV6-3 to TRBJ2-3; D gene ambiguous. The CDR3 is 11 residues long. The germline V gene encodes CDR1 MNHEY and CDR2 SVGEGT. V was trimmed by 5 bases and J by 6 bases, leaving 6 bases between them. The CDR3 DNA reads TGTGCCAGCAGTCTTCCGGATACGCAGTATTTT. The encoded protein is CASSLPDTQYF.

The V gene is TRBV6-5, the J gene TRBJ2-2; 10 nucleotides agree with TRBD1. The V gene end was trimmed by 7 bases and the J gene end by 5 bases; junction bases not matched to a gene: 4. CDR3 length: 14 residues. CDR1 and CDR2 (germline): MNHEY, SVGAGI. The CDR3 protein is CASTRTGGTGELFF. The DNA for the CDR3 is TGTGCCAGCACCCGGACAGGGGGAACCGGGGAGCTGTTTTTT.

This clone has a handful of counts. The V gene is TRBV19, the J gene TRBJ1-5, with D possibly TRBD1 on 5 matching bases. CDR3 size: 13 residues. The V end lost 5 bases, the J end lost 3 bases, and 8 bases lay between the germline ends. From germline, CDR1 is LNHDA and CDR2 SQIVND (reference sequence). CDR3 in amino acids: CASSLTVNQPQHF. The CDR3 nucleotides are TGTGCCAGTAGTCTGACAGTCAATCAGCCCCAGCATTTT.

This clone came up once. The V gene is TRBV29-1, the J gene TRBJ1-1, with D maybe TRBD1 (6 bases). The V end lost 4 bases, the J end lost 1 base, and 16 bases lay between the germline ends. The length of the CDR3 is 15 residues. CDR1 is SQVTM and CDR2 is ANQGSEA in the germline V gene. In DNA, the CDR3 is TGCAGCGTTGCTTGGTGGGGGCCGGCGAACACTGAAGCTTTCTTT. This encodes CSVAWWGPANTEAFF.

This sequence joins TRBV7-2 and TRBJ2-7, with TRBD1 matching 8 bases. The CDR3 has 13 residues. Trimming took 2 bases from V and 6 from J; bases not matched to a gene: 3. Looked up from germline, CDR1 is SGHTA and CDR2 is FQGNSA. The CDR3 region has the DNA TGTGCCAGCAGCTTAACAGGGGGGACCGAGCAGTACGTC. Protein product: CASSLTGGTEQYV.

There are a few counts of this clone. The V and J genes are TRBV10-2 and TRBJ1-6, with 9 bases fitting TRBD1. Unmatched junction bases numbered 10, after V lost 6 bases and J lost 7 bases. The length of the CDR3 is 16 residues. Germline loops: CDR1 WSHSY, CDR2 SAAADI. The CDR3 sequence: CASRGELGQGNSPLHF. CDR3 DNA sequence: TGCGCCAGCAGGGGCGAGCTAGGACAGGGGAATTCACCCCTCCACTTT.

This clone was found a few times. Mismatch with germline at one junction end may stem from a read error. The chain employs TRBV14 and TRBJ1-3; possible D gene TRBD1, 6 bases. CDR3 size: 17 residues. Germline CDR1 SGHDN, CDR2 FVKESK. The CDR3 reads CASSQGPGQNSGNTIYF. CDR3 DNA sequence: TGTGCCAGCAGCCAAGGACCGGGACAAAACTCTGGAAACACCATTTATTTT. Complete variable domain (other parts from reference TRBV14 and TRBJ1-3): EAGVTQFPSHSVIEKGQTVTLRCDPISGHDNLYWYRRVMGKEIKFLLHFVKESKQDESGMPNNRFLAERTGGTYSTLKVQPAELEDSGVYFCASSQGPGQNSGNTIYFGEGSWLTVV.

This rearrangement joins TRBV6-5 to TRBJ2-1, with 14 bases aligning to TRBD2. V trimming: 5 bases; J trimming: 6 bases; junction bases outside the gene matches: 3. The germline CDR1 and CDR2 sequences are MNHEY and SVGAGI. This CDR3 has 15 residues. CDR3 DNA sequence: TGTGCCAGCAGTCGACTAGCGGGGGGGGGCAATGAGCAGTTCTTC. This codes for CASSRLAGGGNEQFF.

In its sample, this clone was seen once. The chain combines TRBV3-1 (or the pseudogene TRBV3-2) with TRBJ2-1; a possible D gene is TRBD2 (6 bases). V lost 2 bases to trimming and J lost 5 bases, with 25 bases between them. The CDR3 totals 19 residues. Looked up from germline, CDR1 is LGHDT and CDR2 is YNNKEL (reference sequence). The DNA of the CDR3 is TGTGCCAGCAGCCAACTAACCCCGCGGAGGGCCCTCCTACACAATGAGCAGTTCTTC. It codes for CASSQLTPRRALLHNEQFF.

The chain uses TRBV28 and TRBJ2-3; TRBD2 matches at 12 bases. Germline loops: CDR1 MDHEN, CDR2 SYDVKM. The CDR3 is 16 amino acids. V gave up 5 bases and J gave up 6 bases; unmatched junction bases: 9. CDR3 in DNA: TGTGCCAGCAGTCCGCGACTAGCGGGGGCTCATGATACGCAGTATTTT. This codes for CASSPRLAGAHDTQYF.

The V call is TRBV6-1, the J call TRBJ2-7; TRBD1 matches 8 bases. J gave up 3 bases and V 1 base, and 5 bases lay outside the gene matches. CDR3 length equals 15 residues. Germline CDR1 MNHNS, CDR2 SASEGT. DNA of the CDR3: TGTGCCAGCAGTGAAGTTACAGGGGGGAACTACGAGCAGTACGTC. This codes for CASSEVTGGNYEQYV.

The chain employs TRBV10-3 and TRBJ2-5, with 12 bases aligning to TRBD1. The V and J ends lost 3 bases and 4 bases, in that order; junction bases with no gene match: 6. CDR3 length: 16 residues. Germline CDR1 ENHRY, CDR2 SYGVKD. CDR3 region: CAISDPGQGAAETQYF. The CDR3 region has the DNA TGTGCCATCAGTGACCCGGGACAGGGGGCCGCAGAGACCCAGTACTTC.

The V gene is TRBV9, the J gene TRBJ2-4; TRBD1 might be the D (6 bases). V gave up 3 bases and J gave up 6 bases, with 19 bases separating them. CDR3 length: 16 amino acids. Per germline, CDR1 SGDLS and CDR2 YYNGEE. CDR3 DNA sequence: TGTGCCAGCAGCGCCTCACAATCAGGGGCGGGAAACATTCAGTACTTC. Amino acid sequence: CASSASQSGAGNIQYF.

V gene TRBV6-2 or TRBV6-3 combines with J gene TRBJ1-5; 9 bases are shared with TRBD1. This CDR3 is built from 15 residues. Germline assignment: CDR1 MNHEY and CDR2 SVGEGT. Unmatched junction bases numbered 5, after V lost 2 bases and J lost 6 bases. CDR3 loop: CASSYGDREGQPQHF. The CDR3 nucleotides are TGTGCCAGCAGTTACGGGGACAGGGAAGGTCAGCCCCAGCATTTT.

CDR3 loop: CASSQTGAQPQHF. The CDR3, as DNA: TGTGCCAGCAGCCAGACAGGGGCTCAGCCCCAGCATTTT. This sequence joins TRBV3-1 (or the pseudogene TRBV3-2) and TRBJ1-5, with 8 positions matching TRBD1. Germline CDR1 reads LGHDT; CDR2 reads YNNKEL (reference sequence). The junction had 1 base not matched to a gene; V was cut back by 3 bases and J by 6 bases. CDR3 size: 13 residues.

The rearrangement links TRBV19 to TRBJ1-5, with 9 nucleotides matching TRBD1. Germline CDR1 LNHDA, CDR2 SQIVND (reference sequence). The CDR3 is 17 amino acids. J gave up 0 bases and V 8 bases, and 11 bases lay outside the gene matches. The CDR3 here is CASSAGQGMSSNQPQHF. In DNA form, the CDR3 reads TGTGCCAGTTCAGCGGGACAGGGTATGAGTAGCAATCAGCCCCAGCATTTT.

CDR3 sequence reads: CSASAMSSGNTIYF. In DNA, the CDR3 is TGCAGTGCTAGTGCGATGAGCTCTGGAAACACCATATATTTT. This chain links TRBV20-1 with TRBJ1-3; D call uncertain. This CDR3 region has 14 residues. The V end lost 3 bases, the J end lost 0 bases, and 9 bases lay between the germline ends. Germline CDR1 reads DFQATT; CDR2 reads SNEGSKA (reference sequence).

The chain combines TRBV24-1 with TRBJ1-3; D perhaps matches TRBD1 (5 bases). The V gene lost 10 bases and the J gene lost 4 bases, with 13 bases spanning the gap. The CDR3 extends over 13 amino acids. In germline, CDR1 is KGHDR, CDR2 SFDVKD. CDR3 nucleotides: TGTGCCACAGCGGGGCCGTCGGGAAACACCATATATTTT. Amino acid sequence: CATAGPSGNTIYF.